The 16 T cell receptor beta chains listed next were all sequenced from one sample in a study of vaccination and CD4 T cells after COVID-19. These receptors have no identified antigens. Scientists ran DNA taken from cultured CD4+ T cells through the Oncomine TCR Beta short-read assay for sequencing. MiXCR, run by TCRdb on the PCR reads, gives a single entry per CDR3 protein. The data hold 9,900 or so distinct CDR3 sequences, with roughly half observed a single time. Described treatment: roughly 11-day PBMC culture with coronavirus spike peptide pools or control peptides (ViraFEST assay). Sequencing used CD4+ T cells from blood, cultured in vitro. These receptors all stem from a human donor who had recovered from COVID-19.

Only a few counts were recorded for this clonotype. The J gene is TRBJ1-1, the V gene TRBV7-2; weak D call: TRBD1 (5 bases). Germline V gene sequence: CDR1 SGHTA, CDR2 FQGNSA. Trimming took off 0 bases at V and 7 bases at J, with 12 bases between the two ends. CDR3 length equals 14 residues. The CDR3 DNA follows: TGTGCCAGCAGCTTAGCGGTAAGGGGTGGTGAAGCTTTCTTT. Its translation: CASSLAVRGGEAFF.

The chain is built from TRBV10-1 and TRBJ2-2; D unclear. This CDR3 spans 13 amino acids. Deletions cut 6 bases from V and 2 bases from J, with 7 bases between. The germline V gene has CDR1 WNHNN and CDR2 SYGVQD (reference sequence). CDR3 nucleotides: TGCGCCAGCAGATACAGCAACACCGGGGAGCTGTTTTTT. It encodes CASRYSNTGELFF.

The chain combines TRBV5-4 with TRBJ1-6; 7 nucleotides match TRBD1. This CDR3 comprises 12 residues. CDR1 and CDR2 from the germline V gene are SGHNT and YYREEE (reference sequence). V lost 8 bases and J lost 9; bases outside the gene matches: 5. The CDR3: CASATGASPLHF. DNA of the CDR3: TGTGCCAGTGCCACAGGGGCTTCACCCCTCCACTTT.

The gene calls are TRBV24-1 and TRBJ2-5, with TRBD1 identical over 9 bases. Germline V gene sequence: CDR1 KGHDR, CDR2 SFDVKD. J was trimmed by 5 bases and V by 4 bases; bases with no gene match: 7. The CDR3 loop spans 15 amino acids. For the CDR3, the DNA is TGTGCCACCAGTGAAACAGGGGGCGGATGGGAGACCCAGTACTTC. Translated: CATSETGGGWETQYF.

This clonotype has a handful of counts. The chain employs TRBV18 and TRBJ2-7; 14 nucleotides line up with TRBD2. This CDR3 is 16 amino acids long. The J segment lost 6 bases and the V segment lost 6 bases, leaving 10 bases of the junction unmatched. Per the germline V gene, CDR1 is KGHSH and CDR2 is LQKENI. Here the CDR3 reads CASSGLAGALGVEQYF. CDR3 coding DNA: TGTGCCAGCTCGGGACTAGCGGGGGCCCTGGGCGTCGAGCAGTACTTC.

The genes are TRBV25-1 and TRBJ2-1; 13 bases are a match to TRBD2. The CDR3 covers 13 residues. Germline V gene sequence: CDR1 MGHDK, CDR2 SYGVNS. V lost 4 bases, J lost 13 bases, and 4 bases stayed unmatched. In nucleotides, the CDR3 is TGTGCCAGCAGTGGGGGACTAGCGGGATACCAGTTCTTC. Protein product: CASSGGLAGYQFF. Filled out from reference TRBV25-1 and TRBJ2-1, the complete variable domain reads EADIYQTPRYLVIGTGKKITLECSQTMGHDKMYWYQQDPGMELHLIHYSYGVNSTEKGDLSSESTVSRIRTEHFPLTLESARPSHTSQYLCASSGGLAGYQFFGPGTRLTVL.

This sequence joins TRBV7-2 and TRBJ1-5; TRBD1 might be the D (6 bases). Trimming took off 5 bases at V and 1 base at J, with 12 bases between the two ends. CDR3 length equals 15 residues. Germline CDR1 reads SGHTA; CDR2 reads FQGNSA. The CDR3 region has the DNA TGTGCCAGCAGCCCGAGAGGGGGGAGCAATCAGCCCCAGCATTTT. Translated, it gives CASSPRGGSNQPQHF.

This clonotype was seen a few times. The chain is built from TRBV19 and TRBJ1-2; D may be TRBD1 (6 bases). V lost 7 bases to trimming and J lost 0 bases, with 15 bases between them. Germline lookup yields CDR1 LNHDA and CDR2 SQIVND (reference sequence). The CDR3 spans 15 residues. The CDR3 spells CASKLQGNANYGYTF. CDR3 coding DNA: TGTGCCAGTAAACTACAGGGAAATGCTAACTATGGCTACACCTTC.

This clonotype has only a few counts. V gene TRBV4-1 combines with J gene TRBJ2-2; tentatively, D is TRBD2 (6 bases). Trimming took 0 bases from V and 6 from J, leaving 14 bases between them. Germline V gene data show CDR1 as MGHRA and CDR2 as YSYEKL. This CDR3 comprises 16 residues. The CDR3 loop is CASSQDVGRNSGELFF. CDR3 bases: TGCGCCAGCAGCCAAGATGTTGGGAGGAATTCCGGGGAGCTGTTTTTT.

The genes are TRBV6-1 and TRBJ2-6; TRBD1 aligns across 8 bases. The CDR3 is made up of 19 amino acids. The germline CDR1 and CDR2 sequences are MNHNS and SASEGT. The ends lost 8 bases at V and 1 base at J; junction bases unmatched: 16. The CDR3 DNA sequence: TGTGCCAGCGGACAGGCGAAGGGACAGGCCGGGTCTGGGGCCAACGTCCTGACTTTC. This codes for CASGQAKGQAGSGANVLTF.

A few counts support this clonotype. J is TRBJ2-7 and V is TRBV23-1; 7 bases line up with TRBD1. TRBV23-1 is an ORF; its function is uncertain. The length of the CDR3 is 17 residues. After removal of 2 bases from V and 2 bases from J, the junction contained 12 bases not matched to a gene. The CDR3 is CASSQQGPGQRPYEQYF. As DNA, the CDR3 is TGCGCCAGCAGTCAACAAGGCCCGGGACAGCGCCCCTACGAGCAGTACTTC.

The chain recombines TRBV19 with TRBJ1-5; 10 bases agree with TRBD1. The CDR3 consists of 14 residues. Germline loops: CDR1 LNHDA, CDR2 SQIVND (reference sequence). With 8 bases clipped from V and 6 bases from J, the junction kept 7 bases outside the gene matches. The CDR3 DNA is TGTGCCAGTGCCCGGGACAGGGGCGGTCAGCCCCAGCATTTT. It encodes CASARDRGGQPQHF. The whole variable domain, remainder taken from reference TRBV19 and TRBJ1-5, is DGGITQSPKYLFRKEGQNVTLSCEQNLNHDAMYWYRQDPGQGLRLIYYSQIVNDFQKGDIAEGYSVSREKKESFPLTVTSAQKNPTAFYLCASARDRGGQPQHFGDGTRLSIL.

The table lists this clonotype with a few counts. V usage is TRBV2 and J usage is TRBJ2-5; D possibly corresponds to TRBD2 (6 bases). The CDR3 length is 13 residues. Germline CDR1 SNHLY, CDR2 FYNNEI. V shed 5 bases and J shed 0 bases, with 7 bases lying between them. The CDR3 reads CASSWGDQETQYF. The CDR3 DNA is TGTGCCAGCAGTTGGGGGGACCAAGAGACCCAGTACTTC.

This clonotype came up a few times. This rearrangement joins TRBV7-2 to TRBJ1-1; D call uncertain. The CDR3 spans 15 residues. Per the germline V gene, CDR1 is SGHTA and CDR2 is FQGNSA. The V end was cut by 1 base, the J end by 1 base, with 10 bases between. The CDR3 loop reads CASSLGKAPNTEAFF. For the CDR3, the DNA is TGTGCCAGCAGCTTAGGAAAGGCCCCGAACACTGAAGCTTTCTTT.

This clonotype was found once. This chain connects TRBV28 to TRBJ1-2, with D hard to call. The CDR3 consists of 13 residues. CDR1 and CDR2 (germline): MDHEN, SYDVKM. Deletions cut 2 bases from V and 5 bases from J, with 9 bases between. DNA for the CDR3: TGTGCCAGCAGTTTAACGAGCCCGTATGGCTACACCTTC. Its translation: CASSLTSPYGYTF.

A few counts support this clonotype. The chain carries TRBV24-1 and TRBJ1-5; D is ambiguous. Germline V gene data show CDR1 as KGHDR and CDR2 as SFDVKD. V was clipped by 4 bases and J by 6 bases, with 6 bases between them. The CDR3 has 12 residues. In DNA form, the CDR3 reads TGTGCCACCAGTGACTCTGGTCAGCCCCAGCATTTT. It translates to CATSDSGQPQHF.